This TCR beta chain came from a study of PD-L1 blockade in urothelial cancer. This CDR3 contains 16 residues. Germline V gene lookup returns CDR1 MNHEY and CDR2 SMNVEV (reference sequence). V lost 1 base, J lost 8 bases, and 7 bases stayed unmatched. Profiled with immunoSEQ multiplex PCR; TCRdb holds only in-frame clones, not every one. Among about 26,000 clones listed, around nine tenths were seen once. The genes are TRBV27 and TRBJ1-4; TRBD1 matches at 10 bases. The specimen was PBMCs, collected around atezolizumab (anti-PD-L1) treatment. This receptor was identified in a man aged 60-69 years with urothelial cancer. CDR3 in amino acids: CASSLLGDRGGEKLFF. The CDR3 DNA reads TGTGCCAGCAGTTTATTAGGGGACAGGGGAGGGGAAAAACTGTTTTTT.